Reported below is one T cell receptor beta chain. This specimen belongs to a study of T cells after yellow fever vaccination. The CDR3 consists of 13 residues. Germline-derived CDR1 and CDR2 are SGHRS and YFSETQ. Trimming stripped 0 bases from V and 6 bases from J, with 6 bases between. Each CDR3 protein is one row after TCRdb ran MiXCR on the 5' RACE reads. The repertoire consists of under 400,000 distinct CDR3 sequences, with approximately 10% occurring once and the leading ten covering less than 20%. This chain joins TRBV5-1 and TRBJ2-2; D is undetermined. Sequencing was performed on PBMCs, taken on the day of the first yellow fever vaccination. This TCR derives from a man between 18 and 35 years old who received the YFV17D yellow fever vaccine. CDR3 in amino acids: CASSLDGSGELFF. For the CDR3, the DNA is TGCGCCAGCAGCTTGGACGGGTCCGGGGAGCTGTTTTTT.